Included here is one T cell receptor beta chain sequence, with context. The sample originates from a study of control samples from healthy donors and cancer patients. Clones were sequenced by immunoSEQ multiplex PCR, and TCRdb holds only the in-frame ones, with some missing. The table includes about 160,000 clones, 90% to 95% detected once. V lost 3 bases to trimming and J lost 6 bases; unmatched junction nucleotides: 5. Germline CDR1 and CDR2: SGHTA and FQGNSA. This CDR3 has 14 residues. Specimen: PBMCs. This TCR came from a man between 60 and 75 years old with colorectal cancer. The rearrangement joins TRBV7-2 to TRBJ1-5; 7 bases align to TRBD1. The chain's CDR3 is CASSFTTGSQPQHF. The DNA of the CDR3 is TGTGCCAGCAGCTTTACGACAGGGAGTCAGCCCCAGCATTTT.